The rows below give T cell receptor beta chains drawn from one sample of a study of shared clonotypes between healthy human individuals. The assay was immunoSEQ multiplex PCR, and TCRdb's table has in-frame clones only and misses some. The data show 2 million to 2.5 million clones, 85% to 95% seen once. The sequenced sample consisted of naive CD4+ T cells from PBMCs. These receptor sequences come from a man between 18 and 29 years old in good health. Some clones in this sample may be carry-over from other donors' samples. CDR3s include the opening cysteine and the closing phenylalanine or tryptophan. The D gene is left open where the match is weak.

TRBJ1-1 TRBV7-9 NA CASSWGAPMNTEAFF
TRBJ2-3 TRBV29-1 TRBD2 CSVPRLAGGPDTQYF
TRBJ2-1 TRBV7-2 NA CASSSRGTYNNEQFF
TRBJ2-1 TRBV7-2 NA CASSSGQYNEQFF
TRBJ2-7 TRBV11-2 NA CASSLAIGSEQYF
NA TRBV11-2 TRBD1 CASSPGQAASYEQYF
TRBJ2-5 TRBV9 NA CASSVGREETQYF
TRBJ2-1 TRBV5-1 NA CASSQQTGLYNEQFF
TRBJ2-7 TRBV7-3 NA CASSFGGPEQYF
TRBJ2-5 TRBV5-1 NA CASSSGDPAQETQYF
TRBJ2-3 TRBV6-6 TRBD2 CASNDLAGGTDTQYF
TRBJ2-3 TRBV6-4 NA CASSPRATDTQYF
TRBJ2-6 TRBV18 NA CASSPPGHNSGANVLTF
TRBJ1-2 TRBV18 NA CASSWLAEDYGYTF
TRBJ2-7 TRBV7-8 TRBD1 CASSPRDRVFSYEQYF
TRBJ1-2 TRBV6-1 NA CASRITGVPYGYTF
TRBJ2-3 TRBV2 NA CASLASDPDTQYF
TRBJ2-5 TRBV18 TRBD1 CASSPGQGRKETQYF
TRBJ1-1 TRBV5-1 NA CASSLLAGQHTEAFF
TRBJ2-3 TRBV5-6 TRBD1 CASSPRTGVVTDTQYF
TRBJ2-2 TRBV6-5 NA CASSPLWGRGGELFF
TRBJ2-2 TRBV19 TRBD2 CASSKGLGRAGELFF
TRBJ2-4 TRBV28 TRBD2 CASSSHGGAKNIQYF